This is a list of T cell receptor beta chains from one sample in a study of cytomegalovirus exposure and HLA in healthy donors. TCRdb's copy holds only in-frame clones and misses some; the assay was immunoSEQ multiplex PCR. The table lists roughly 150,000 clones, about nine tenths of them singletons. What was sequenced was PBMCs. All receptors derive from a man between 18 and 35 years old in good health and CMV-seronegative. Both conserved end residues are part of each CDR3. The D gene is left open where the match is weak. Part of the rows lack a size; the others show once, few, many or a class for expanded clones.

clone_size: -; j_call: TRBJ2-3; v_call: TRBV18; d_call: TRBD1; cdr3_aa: CASSPRQGRSADTQYF; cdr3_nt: TGTGCCAGCTCACCACGACAGGGCCGGTCGGCAGATACGCAGTATTTT
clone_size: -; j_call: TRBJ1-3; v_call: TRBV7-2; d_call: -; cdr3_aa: CASSPNRGATGNTIYF; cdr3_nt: TGTGCCAGCAGCCCAAACCGGGGGGCGACTGGAAACACCATATATTTT
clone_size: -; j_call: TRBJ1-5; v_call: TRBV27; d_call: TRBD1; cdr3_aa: CASRGQGGILPQHF; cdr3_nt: TGTGCCAGCAGGGGACAGGGAGGGATTCTGCCCCAGCATTTT
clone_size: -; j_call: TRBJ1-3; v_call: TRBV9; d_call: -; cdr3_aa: CASSRGNTIYF; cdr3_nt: TGTGCCAGCAGTCGGGGAAACACCATATATTTT
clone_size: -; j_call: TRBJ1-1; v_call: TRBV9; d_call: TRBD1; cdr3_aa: CASSSPRTGGANTEAFF; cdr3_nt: TGTGCCAGCAGCTCTCCCCGGACAGGGGGCGCGAACACTGAAGCTTTCTTT
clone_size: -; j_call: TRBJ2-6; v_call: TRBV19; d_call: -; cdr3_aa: CASSAWGGSGANVLTF; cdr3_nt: TGTGCCAGTAGTGCCTGGGGCGGCTCTGGGGCCAACGTCCTGACTTTC
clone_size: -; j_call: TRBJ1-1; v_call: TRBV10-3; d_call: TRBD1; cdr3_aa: CAIRGQPNTEAFF; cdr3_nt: TGTGCCATCAGGGGACAGCCGAACACTGAAGCTTTCTTT
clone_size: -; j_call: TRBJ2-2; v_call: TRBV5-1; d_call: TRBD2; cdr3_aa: CASSLVFQGGRSGTGELFF; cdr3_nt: TGCGCCAGCAGCTTGGTCTTTCAGGGAGGGAGGTCAGGCACCGGGGAGCTGTTTTTT
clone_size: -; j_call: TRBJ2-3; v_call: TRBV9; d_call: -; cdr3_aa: CASSVGDSSTDTQYF; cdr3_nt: TGTGCCAGCAGCGTAGGGGACTCCAGCACAGATACGCAGTATTTT
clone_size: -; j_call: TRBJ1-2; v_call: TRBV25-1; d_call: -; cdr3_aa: CASSDTAAFYGYTF; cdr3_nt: TGTGCCAGCAGTGATACAGCCGCCTTCTATGGCTACACCTTC
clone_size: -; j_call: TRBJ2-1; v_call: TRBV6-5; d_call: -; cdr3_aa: CASSSPRELTPEQFF; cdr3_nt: TGTGCCAGCAGTTCCCCTCGGGAACTGACACCCGAGCAGTTCTTC
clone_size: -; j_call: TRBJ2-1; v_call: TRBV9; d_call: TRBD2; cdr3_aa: CASSPLALSSYNEQFF; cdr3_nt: TGTGCCAGCAGCCCACTAGCGCTAAGCTCCTACAATGAGCAGTTCTTC
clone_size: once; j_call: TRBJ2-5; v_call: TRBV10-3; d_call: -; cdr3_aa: CAASTGRETQYF; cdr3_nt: TGTGCCGCAAGTACAGGGAGAGAGACCCAGTACTTC
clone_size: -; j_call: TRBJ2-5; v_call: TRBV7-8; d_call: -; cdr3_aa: CASSLYTGYGETQYF; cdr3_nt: TGTGCCAGCAGCTTATACACAGGGTATGGAGAGACCCAGTACTTC
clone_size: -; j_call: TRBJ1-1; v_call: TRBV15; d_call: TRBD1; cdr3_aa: CATSRATGRGVTEAFF; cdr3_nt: TGTGCCACCAGCAGAGCGACGGGCAGGGGGGTCACTGAAGCTTTCTTT
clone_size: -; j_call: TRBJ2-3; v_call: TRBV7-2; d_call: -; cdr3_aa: CASSWPSCCTDTQYF; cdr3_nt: TGTGCCAGCAGCTGGCCTAGCTGTTGCACAGATACGCAGTATTTT
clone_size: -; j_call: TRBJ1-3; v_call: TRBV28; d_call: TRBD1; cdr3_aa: CASRGQGAYTIYF; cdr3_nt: TGTGCCAGCCGGGGACAGGGGGCTTACACCATATATTTT
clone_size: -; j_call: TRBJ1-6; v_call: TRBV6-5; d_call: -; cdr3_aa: CASSAGPWSPLHF; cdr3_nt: TGTGCCAGCAGCGCAGGCCCATGGTCACCCCTCCACTTT
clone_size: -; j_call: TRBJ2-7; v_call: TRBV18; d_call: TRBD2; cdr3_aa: CASSSTSGKVEQYF; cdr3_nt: TGTGCCAGCTCATCGACTAGCGGGAAAGTCGAGCAGTACTTC
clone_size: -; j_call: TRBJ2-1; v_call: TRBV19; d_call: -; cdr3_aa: CASSNPASGPYNEQFF; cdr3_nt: TGTGCCAGTAGCAACCCAGCGAGCGGGCCCTACAATGAGCAGTTCTTC
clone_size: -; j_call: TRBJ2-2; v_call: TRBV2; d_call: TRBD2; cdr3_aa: CASKGLAVNTGELFF; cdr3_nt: TGTGCCAGCAAGGGACTAGCGGTGAACACCGGGGAGCTGTTTTTT
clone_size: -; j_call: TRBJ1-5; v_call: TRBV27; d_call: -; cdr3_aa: CASSLESRQPQHF; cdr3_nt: TGTGCCAGCAGTTTAGAGTCCAGGCAGCCCCAGCATTTT
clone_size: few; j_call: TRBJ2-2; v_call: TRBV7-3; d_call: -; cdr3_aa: CASSLGTNTGELFF; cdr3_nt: TGTGCCAGCAGCTTAGGGACAAACACCGGGGAGCTGTTTTTT
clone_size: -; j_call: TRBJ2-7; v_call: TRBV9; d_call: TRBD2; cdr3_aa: CASSVGAGGSYEQYF; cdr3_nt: TGTGCCAGCAGCGTTGGTGCGGGGGGTTCCTACGAGCAGTACTTC
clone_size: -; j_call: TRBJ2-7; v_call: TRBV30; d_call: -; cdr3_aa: CAWAGADYEQYF; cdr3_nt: TGTGCCTGGGCAGGGGCGGACTACGAGCAGTACTTC
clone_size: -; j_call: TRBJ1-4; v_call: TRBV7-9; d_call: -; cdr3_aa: CASSLQGSSEKLFF; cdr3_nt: TGTGCCAGCAGCTTACAGGGATCCTCTGAAAAACTGTTTTTT
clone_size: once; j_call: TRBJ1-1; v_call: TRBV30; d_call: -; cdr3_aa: CAWSVYTEAFF; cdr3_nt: TGTGCCTGGAGCGTGTACACTGAAGCTTTCTTT
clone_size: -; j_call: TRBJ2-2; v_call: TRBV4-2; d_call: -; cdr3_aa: CASSQDTDTSGELFF; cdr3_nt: TGTGCCAGCAGCCAAGATACGGACACTTCCGGGGAGCTGTTTTTT
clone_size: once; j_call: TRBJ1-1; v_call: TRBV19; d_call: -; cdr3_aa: CASSTGQMNTEAFF; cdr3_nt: TGTGCCAGTAGTACAGGACAGATGAACACTGAAGCTTTCTTT